This T cell receptor beta chain stems from a study of Ad26.COV2.S vaccination and SARS-CoV-2 variants. Study-level results: Recipients of vaccine and of placebo showed similar breadth of their non-spike TCR repertoires.

Germline lookup yields CDR1 SGHTA and CDR2 FQGNSA. The CDR3 sequence is 12 residues long. Trimming shortened V by 6 bases and J by 8 bases, and 13 bases separated the two germline ends. Repertoires were generated with immunoSEQ multiplex PCR, while TCRdb's copy carries only in-frame clones and drops some. The sample yields about 350,000 clones, roughly nine tenths seen once. This clone was recorded once. Its target is unknown. V is TRBV7-2 and J is TRBJ1-1, with D uncertain. The sequence derives from a human donor who had recovered from COVID-19. Material: peripheral blood, obtained after recovery from COVID-19. CDR3 loop: CASSSERREAFF. CDR3 sequence (DNA): TGTGCCAGCAGTTCAGAACGGAGGGAAGCTTTCTTT.